This T cell receptor (beta chain) appears in the sequencing data of a study of shared clonotypes between healthy human individuals (TCRdb year 2020). Context from the whole study: The cohort comprised two women and a few men aged 18 to 49 years. Each donor's leukapheresis produced roughly between roughly 0.94 and 9.5 billion PBMCs. Libraries were prepared and TCR repertoires were sequenced by different laboratories using diverse techniques, in order to increase sequencing depth and limit assay-specific biases. For each donor, CD4 naive and CD4 memory were each run on three plates, CD8 naive on two plates, and CD8 memory on one plate. The study deeply sequenced blood TCR repertoires of several healthy adults to estimate repertoire size and the extent of clonotype sharing between individuals.

With regard to this clone: Its target antigen remains unknown. Base-call qualities are not available, and no considerably larger clone is one nucleotide away.

The donors were healthy, HIV-negative adults who had no recently reported acute infections or vaccinations. Only Caucasian adults living in Nashville, Tennessee, USA were represented among the donors. CD4+ T cells were enriched by magnetic negative selection; naive cells were then positively selected on CD45RA, and the negative fraction formed the memory subset. Blood was obtained by leukapheresis, after which PBMCs were separated by Ficoll-Histopaque density gradient centrifugation and cryopreserved in liquid nitrogen vapor phase. Analytical flow cytometry was used to check the purity and quantity of every magnetically sorted T cell population. Genomic DNA was isolated from every sorted fraction and measured by UV absorbance on a Nanodrop 2000c. V is cut by 1 base and J by 4 bases, and the space between the germline ends is 14 bases. The CDR3 covers 16 residues, taking in both the cysteine and the phenylalanine. Only the CDR3 part of the read is kept: 48 bases, read in frame from the first base. Taken from the germline V gene, the CDR1 and CDR2 loops are SGHDT and YYEEEE.

TCR CDR3 regions were amplified from genomic DNA by multiplex PCR using the deep immunoSEQ assay. For each cell subset, the extracted genomic DNA was distributed evenly across all wells of several immunoSEQ 96-well plates, and each plate served as one replicate. For sorted subsets, about 200 ng genomic DNA, equal to about 30,000 T cell genomes, was loaded into each replicate PCR. Purified libraries were quantified with a Qubit 3.0 fluorometer, sized on a Bioanalyzer 2100, and re-quantified with the KAPA Library Quantification kit. Every immunoSEQ 96-well plate was sequenced on a separate single-read 150-cycle Illumina NextSeq 550 flow cell. The authors' pipeline ran thus. Because the immunoSEQ output held only junctional sequences and lacked quality scores, the filtering could not match the filtering applied to full-length reads. Sequences were annotated with PyIR, a Python wrapper for IgBLAST v1.9, and V/J genes and CDR3 were assigned using IMGT germline references. Reads were filtered out if the reads had weak V/J assignments (E-value above 1e-6), no CDR3, stop codons, out-of-frame junctions, or ambiguous translated residues. A V3J clonotype was defined by an identical inferred V gene, J gene, and CDR3 amino acid sequence. Percentage overlap between repertoires was computed as shared unique clonotypes divided by the size of the smaller repertoire. Three approaches were used to assess repertoire richness: RTK rarefaction, the Chao1 estimator, and Recon v2.1 estimates of unobserved clonotypes. Generation probabilities were computed with OLGA for all TCRbeta clonotypes obtained by the gDNA method from four donors. The immuneACCESS repertoire file appears here via TCRdb, limited to in-frame rearrangements. These files lack a portion of the clones; in checked studies, under half of the deficit traces to unresolved V genes, and the cause of the others is not known. That table is the source of V, J and clone size, and D and trimming were worked out from the DNA. This sample comprises 2 million to 2.5 million clones, approximately 95% of them detected only once. The ten top clones hold 0.35% to 0.5% of the sample.

What the work shows at the level of the full study, not this receptor alone: The small number of donors limited the genetic and exposure-history diversity represented. Sampling was restricted to blood, and TCR repertoires in tissue are likely to differ from TCR repertoires in blood. Pairwise subsampling led to the expectation that sequencing depth would affect the degree of clonotype sharing among donors. When a handful of donors were compared, the shared fraction of clonotypes was about 5% for naive CD4, over 3% for naive CD8, about 2.4% for memory CD4, and 0.4% for memory CD8. Rarefaction of sorted-subset datasets indicated incomplete sequencing despite the large sequencing depth. Compared with non-shared clonotypes, clonotypes shared by all four sorted-subset donors had higher generation probabilities. Naive subsets generally had larger estimated clonotype richness than memory subsets.

The sequence is built from TRBV5-6 and TRBJ2-2; a weak D assignment points to TRBD2 (6 bases agree). Input material: naive CD4+ T cells from PBMCs. The cell subset or site label here, explained by the study, means: CD45RA+ positively selected. The source is a man aged 18-30 years in good health. Some clones in this sample may be carry-over from other donors' samples. The nucleotide sequence reads TGTGCCAGCAGCTTGTTAGGAGGGCCTAGCACCGGGGAGCTGTTTTTT. This gives the protein CASSLLGGPSTGELFF.